The clone carrying this TCR beta chain was seen more than once but under ten times. Per the germline V gene, CDR1 is SNHLY and CDR2 is FYNNEI. This CDR3 has 14 amino acids. Trimming removed 6 bases from V and 2 bases from J, with 13 bases in between. TCRdb processed the RT-PCR reads anew with MiXCR; each CDR3 protein has one entry. Of some 150,000 distinct CDR3 sequences in the sample, 30% to 45% were seen once. The data were taken from a study of patients and donors after allogeneic stem cell transplantation. Sequenced material: blood, either unsorted or a sorted T cell fraction (not recorded which). This clonotype was sampled from a human donor who was either an allogeneic HSCT recipient or a stem cell or donor lymphocyte infusion donor (not recorded which). It is not recorded whose cells these are; they may come from a transplant donor. The J gene is TRBJ1-2, the V gene TRBV2, with a possible D match to TRBD1 (5 bases). Written as DNA, the CDR3 is TGTGCCAGCAGGCAGGGAATATCCAACTATGGCTACACCTTC. This codes for CASRQGISNYGYTF. The full variable domain, in which reference TRBV2 and TRBJ1-2 provide the parts outside the CDR3, is EPEVTQTPSHQVTQMGQEVILRCVPISNHLYFYWYRQILGQKVEFLVSFYNNEISEKSEIFDDQFSVERPDGSNFTLKIRSTKLEDSAMYFCASRQGISNYGYTFGSGTRLTVV.